This T cell receptor beta chain is from a study of radiotherapy plus CTLA-4 blockade in lung cancer. Chemo-refractory metastatic non-small-cell lung cancer patients underwent focal radiation alongside CTLA-4 blockade with ipilimumab. Some clones are missing from TCRdb's copy, which holds only in-frame ones; the method was immunoSEQ multiplex PCR. The data show 40,000 to 55,000 clones, 70% to 90% seen once. A word on this clone: Its antigen remains unidentified.

The study, taken as a whole, reports: In blood, TCR clones derived from the tumor expanded after radiotherapy plus ipilimumab.

The CDR3 runs 16 residues. CDR1 is ENHRY and CDR2 is SYGVKD in the germline V gene. Trimming stripped 0 bases from V and 0 bases from J, with 9 bases between. This sample comprised peripheral blood, obtained from a patient treated with radiotherapy plus ipilimumab. The sequence derives from a human donor with non-small cell lung cancer that progressed on radiotherapy plus ipilimumab. Some clones in this sample may be carry-over from other donors' samples. V and J are TRBV10-3 and TRBJ2-4; no definite D call. CDR3 nucleotides: TGTGCCATCAGTGAGTCGACACTTCTAGCCAAAAACATTCAGTACTTC. Translation gives CAISESTLLAKNIQYF.